This TCR beta chain was recovered during a study of PD-L1 blockade in urothelial cancer. About the study: Intravenous atezolizumab, 1,200 mg every 3 weeks, was begun by patients in the mid-2010s. Blood samples had a median of approximately 150,000 T cells.

The table came from immunoSEQ multiplex PCR; TCRdb's copy has only in-frame clones and leaves some out. This sample carries tens of thousands of clones, over 80% of them seen once, and the ten largest clones take 9% to 9.5%. Time point specified: pretreatment peripheral blood. All patients handed over anywhere from 1 to 8 samples, pretreatment and on-treatment. This sequence was found in a woman aged 70-85 years with urothelial cancer. The specimen comprised PBMCs, sampled around atezolizumab (anti-PD-L1) treatment.

The CDR3 sequence: CASSPDRVGYEQYF. CDR3 nucleotides: TGCGCCAGCAGCCCCGACAGGGTCGGGTACGAGCAGTACTTC. The gene calls are TRBV5-1 and TRBJ2-7; 7 nucleotides match TRBD1. There are 14 residues in the CDR3. V shed 4 bases, J shed 4 bases, and the junction held 8 bases outside the gene matches. Germline V CDR1 and CDR2: SGHRS, YFSETQ.